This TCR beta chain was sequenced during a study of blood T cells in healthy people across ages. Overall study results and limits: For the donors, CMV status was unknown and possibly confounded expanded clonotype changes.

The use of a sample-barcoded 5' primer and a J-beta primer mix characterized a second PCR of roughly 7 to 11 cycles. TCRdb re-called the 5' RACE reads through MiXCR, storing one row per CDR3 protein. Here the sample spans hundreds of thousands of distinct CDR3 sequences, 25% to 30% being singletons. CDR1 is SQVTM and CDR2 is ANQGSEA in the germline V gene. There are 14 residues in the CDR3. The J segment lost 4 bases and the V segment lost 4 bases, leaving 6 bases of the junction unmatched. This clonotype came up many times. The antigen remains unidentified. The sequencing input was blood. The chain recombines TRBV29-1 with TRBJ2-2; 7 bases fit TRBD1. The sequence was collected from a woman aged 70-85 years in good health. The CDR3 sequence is CSVVTGESTGELFF. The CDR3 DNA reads TGCAGCGTTGTAACAGGGGAAAGCACCGGGGAGCTGTTTTTT.